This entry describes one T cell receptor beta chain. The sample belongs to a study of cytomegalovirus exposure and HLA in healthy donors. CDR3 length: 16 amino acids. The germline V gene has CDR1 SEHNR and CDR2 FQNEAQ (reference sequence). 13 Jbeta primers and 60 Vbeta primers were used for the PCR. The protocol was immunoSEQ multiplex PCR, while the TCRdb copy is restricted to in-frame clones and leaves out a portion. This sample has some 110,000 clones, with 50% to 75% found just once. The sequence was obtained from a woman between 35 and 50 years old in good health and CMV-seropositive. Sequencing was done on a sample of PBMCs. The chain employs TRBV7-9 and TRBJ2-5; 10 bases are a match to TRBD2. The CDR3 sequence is CAIPGAGGPGGETQYF. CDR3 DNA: TGTGCGATCCCGGGAGCGGGGGGGCCAGGAGGAGAGACCCAGTACTTC.